This T cell receptor (beta chain) was retrieved from a study of cytomegalovirus exposure and HLA in healthy donors. Study context: In terms of ancestry, the Caucasian-associated cluster contained around 79% of the approximately 400 genotyped donors. Study results and limitations: On later analysis, the bulk of CMV-associated TCR beta chains appeared to be HLA-restricted. Most TCRs appeared rarely, but some public TCRs recurred in many donors.

The CDR3 covers 15 residues. Germline CDR1 and CDR2: SGHVS and FQNEAQ. Trimming left V 2 bases short and J 6 bases short, with 14 bases between. In the PCR, 60 Vbeta and 13 Jbeta primers were used. Method: immunoSEQ multiplex PCR; TCRdb's copy keeps in-frame clones and lacks some. The sample records around 110,000 clones, approximately 80% being singletons. This clone has only one observation. Its antigen is not identified. The chain employs TRBV7-8 and TRBJ2-1; no clear D. The receptor was isolated from a woman under 40 in good health and CMV-seronegative. Input material: PBMCs. Here the CDR3 DNA reads TGTGCCAGCAGCTTAAGTAGTTCCACGGGCAATGAGCAGTTCTTC. Translated, it gives CASSLSSSTGNEQFF.